Below are 23 T cell receptor beta chains sequenced from a single sample in a study of chemoradiotherapy in HPV16-positive cancers. Repertoires were generated with immunoSEQ multiplex PCR, while TCRdb's copy carries only in-frame clones and drops some. The profile shows 17,000 or so clones, roughly 86% of them singletons. This material consisted of blood, taken from a patient who underwent chemoradiotherapy. These receptor sequences come from a human donor with HPV-associated anogenital cancer.

This chain joins TRBV30 and TRBJ1-2, with 8 bases matching TRBD1. There are 14 residues in the CDR3. After removal of 1 base from V and 8 bases from J, the junction contained 9 bases not matched to a gene. Germline assignment: CDR1 GTSNPN and CDR2 SVGIG (reference sequence). The CDR3 nucleotides read TGTGCCTGGAGTGGGGACAGGACAACCGGGGGCTACACCTTC. Its translation is CAWSGDRTTGGYTF. Based on the CDR3 plus reference TRBV30 and TRBJ1-2, the full variable domain is SQTIHQWPATLVQPVGSPLSLECTVEGTSNPNLYWYRQAAGRGLQLLFYSVGIGQISSEVPQNLSASRPQDRQFILSSKKLLLSDSGFYLCAWSGDRTTGGYTFGSGTRLTVV.

J is TRBJ2-3 and V is TRBV4-1; D is ambiguous. V lost 1 base and J lost 3, with 11 bases in between. From germline, CDR1 is MGHRA and CDR2 YSYEKL. The CDR3 is 15 residues long. The CDR3 spells CASSQGWPTTDTQYF. CDR3 coding DNA: TGCGCCAGCAGCCAAGGCTGGCCTACAACAGATACGCAGTATTTT.

V gene TRBV19 combines with J gene TRBJ2-5, with 10 bases fitting TRBD2. Trimming removed 1 base from V and 3 bases from J; junction bases left unmatched: 5. Germline-derived CDR1 and CDR2 are LNHDA and SQIVND (reference sequence). The CDR3 is 16 residues long. The CDR3 reads CASSIGRAGGEETQYF. The CDR3 DNA reads TGTGCCAGTAGTATAGGTCGAGCGGGAGGGGAAGAGACCCAGTACTTC.

V gene TRBV27 combines with J gene TRBJ1-6; tentative D call: TRBD1 (5 bases). V was shortened by 4 bases and J by 6 bases, with 10 bases between the two germline ends. The CDR3 sequence is 14 residues long. Looked up from germline, CDR1 is MNHEY and CDR2 is SMNVEV (reference sequence). This CDR3 reads CASSSTGGNSPLHF. In nucleotides, the CDR3 is TGTGCCAGCAGTTCCACAGGCGGTAATTCACCCCTCCACTTT.

This chain joins TRBV2 and TRBJ1-6, with D unresolved. Trimming removed 3 bases from V and 8 bases from J, with 8 bases in between. Germline V lookup: CDR1 SNHLY, CDR2 FYNNEI. This CDR3 has 13 residues. This CDR3 reads CASSEGVDSPLHF. The DNA for the CDR3 is TGTGCCAGCAGTGAGGGAGTGGATTCACCCCTCCACTTT.

This rearrangement joins TRBV30 to TRBJ2-3; 11 bases map to TRBD2. J lost 0 bases, V lost 2 bases, and 13 bases had no gene match. Germline-derived CDR1 and CDR2 are GTSNPN and SVGIG (reference sequence). The CDR3 length is 19 residues. The CDR3 reads CAWSNLAGGVLGSTDTQYF. CDR3 in DNA: TGTGCCTGGAGTAATTTAGCGGGGGGGGTTTTGGGTAGCACAGATACGCAGTATTTT. The full variable domain, rest sourced from reference TRBV30 and TRBJ2-3, is SQTIHQWPATLVQPVGSPLSLECTVEGTSNPNLYWYRQAAGRGLQLLFYSVGIGQISSEVPQNLSASRPQDRQFILSSKKLLLSDSGFYLCAWSNLAGGVLGSTDTQYFGPGTRLTVL.

The chain recombines TRBV5-1 with TRBJ1-1; D gene uncertain. Trimming cost V 0 bases and J 1 base, with 7 bases left between them. The CDR3 covers 14 residues. Per the germline V gene, CDR1 is SGHRS and CDR2 is YFSETQ. The CDR3 loop reads CASSLEVENTEAFF. Here the CDR3 DNA reads TGCGCCAGCAGCTTGGAGGTGGAGAACACTGAAGCTTTCTTT. The whole variable domain, remainder taken from reference TRBV5-1 and TRBJ1-1, is KAGVTQTPRYLIKTRGQQVTLSCSPISGHRSVSWYQQTPGQGLQFLFEYFSETQRNKGNFPGRFSGRQFSNSRSEMNVSTLELGDSALYLCASSLEVENTEAFFGQGTRLTVV.

The chain couples TRBV2 to TRBJ1-3; D unclear. The germline V and J ends were trimmed by 7 bases and 0 bases, with 7 bases remaining between them. This CDR3 has 13 residues. Looked up from germline, CDR1 is SNHLY and CDR2 is FYNNEI. DNA of the CDR3: TGTGCCAGCACGGGTAACTCTGGAAACACCATATATTTT. Translation gives CASTGNSGNTIYF.

The gene calls are TRBV7-3 and TRBJ2-3, with 12 bases lining up with TRBD2. The germline gives CDR1 SGHTA, CDR2 FQGTGA. The CDR3 runs to 16 residues. The V gene end was trimmed by 5 bases and the J gene end by 8 bases; junction bases not matched to a gene: 11. CDR3 in amino acids: CASSPRTSGDLGTQYF. In DNA, the CDR3 is TGTGCCAGCAGCCCCCGGACTAGCGGGGACCTGGGTACGCAGTATTTT.

This clone was recorded only once. The genes are TRBV13 and TRBJ2-3, with TRBD2 identical over 7 bases. V lost 4 bases and J lost 4; bases outside the gene matches: 5. Germline loops: CDR1 PRHDT, CDR2 FYEKMQ (reference sequence). The CDR3 consists of 14 residues. The CDR3 loop is CASSSGLVADTQYF. CDR3 DNA: TGTGCCAGCAGCTCAGGACTAGTTGCAGATACGCAGTATTTT.

V is TRBV7-6 and J is TRBJ2-1; 7 bases fit TRBD1. V trimming: 6 bases; J trimming: 7 bases; junction bases outside the gene matches: 9. The CDR3 spans 14 residues. CDR1 and CDR2 (germline): SGHVS, FNYEAQ. The CDR3 spells CASSLRDRDNEQFF. Written as DNA, the CDR3 is TGTGCCAGCAGTCTACGCGACAGGGATAATGAGCAGTTCTTC.

This chain links TRBV6-4 with TRBJ1-5, with 10 bases matching TRBD1. Germline CDR1 is MRHNA and CDR2 is SNTAGT. V shed 5 bases and J 0 bases; nucleotides not matched to a gene: 7. CDR3 length equals 17 residues. CDR3 sequence (DNA): TGTGCCAGCAGTCCTGGGACAGGGGTCAATAGCAATCAGCCCCAGCATTTT. Translated: CASSPGTGVNSNQPQHF.

The chain uses TRBV19 and TRBJ2-1; no definite D call. Germline V gene sequence: CDR1 LNHDA, CDR2 SQIVND (reference sequence). V gave up 2 bases and J gave up 3 bases, with 11 bases separating them. CDR3 length: 15 amino acids. DNA for the CDR3: TGTGCCAGTAGTATAAATTATGGTAGCTACAATGAGCAGTTCTTC. It yields the protein CASSINYGSYNEQFF.

The V call is TRBV29-1, the J call TRBJ2-7; 7 nucleotides align to TRBD1. V was pared by 5 bases and J by 0 bases, with 7 bases of the junction left unmatched. The CDR3 extends over 14 amino acids. Per germline, CDR1 SQVTM and CDR2 ANQGSEA. The CDR3 DNA follows: TGCAGCGTTACTAGACAGGGAAGCTCCTACGAGCAGTACTTC. Protein product: CSVTRQGSSYEQYF.

This clone has a handful of counts. V is TRBV4-1 and J is TRBJ1-6, with TRBD1 as a possible D gene (5 bases). The germline V gene encodes CDR1 MGHRA and CDR2 YSYEKL. The V end was cut by 0 bases, the J end by 7 bases, with 10 bases between. This CDR3 is 15 amino acids long. The CDR3 loop reads CASSQDWGGNSPLHF. DNA for the CDR3: TGCGCCAGCAGCCAAGATTGGGGGGGGAATTCACCCCTCCACTTT.

Points on this clone: The junction departs from germline at one end; a sequencing error may be responsible. The chain recombines TRBV5-1 with TRBJ2-3; a weak D match, TRBD2 (5 bases). Germline V gives CDR1 SGHRS, CDR2 YFSETQ. This CDR3 comprises 14 residues. The CDR3 region is CAGSNRGPTDTQYF. For the CDR3, the DNA is TGCGCCGGCAGCAATCGAGGGCCCACAGATACGCAGTATTTT.

The rearrangement uses TRBV19 and TRBJ1-1; D is perhaps TRBD1 (6 bases). Germline CDR1 and CDR2: LNHDA and SQIVND (reference sequence). Trimming removed 0 bases from V and 0 bases from J, with 20 bases in between. The CDR3 sequence is 19 residues long. Here the CDR3 reads CASSIDKGRGGLMNTEAFF. The CDR3 DNA reads TGTGCCAGTAGTATAGATAAGGGGAGAGGGGGATTAATGAACACTGAAGCTTTCTTT.

This clone was seen once. CDR3 in DNA: TGCGCCAGCAGCTTCGGGGCTACGCAGTATTTT. Its translation is CASSFGATQYF. J is TRBJ2-3 and V is TRBV5-1; D possibly uses TRBD1 or TRBD2 (5 bases each). The V gene's germline CDR1 is SGHRS and CDR2 YFSETQ. This CDR3 comprises 11 residues. V gave up 2 bases and J gave up 8 bases, with 6 bases separating them.

The CDR3 DNA reads as TGTGCCAGCAGTTTGGGACAGAATAATTCACCCCTCCACTTT. Protein sequence: CASSLGQNNSPLHF. V and J are TRBV27 and TRBJ1-6; 7 positions agree with TRBD1. Germline loops: CDR1 MNHEY, CDR2 SMNVEV (reference sequence). The CDR3 extends over 14 amino acids. Trimming cost V 3 bases and J 5 bases; bases outside gene matches: 1.

The chain links TRBV7-9 to TRBJ2-7; D remains unclear. Trimming removed 5 bases from V and 3 bases from J, with 5 bases in between. Germline loops: CDR1 SEHNR, CDR2 FQNEAQ (reference sequence). The CDR3 totals 11 residues. CDR3 sequence reads: CASSPDYEQYF. The CDR3 nucleotides are TGTGCCAGCAGCCCGGACTACGAGCAGTACTTC.

The chain has TRBV27 and TRBJ2-1; D perhaps matches TRBD2 (5 bases). Between the trimmed V and J ends, which lost 5 bases and 1 base, there was a span of 12 bases. The length of the CDR3 is 15 residues. CDR1 and CDR2 (germline): MNHEY, SMNVEV (reference sequence). The CDR3 loop reads CASSPLAQSYNEQFF. The CDR3 DNA is TGTGCCAGCAGTCCCTTAGCGCAGTCCTACAATGAGCAGTTCTTC.

This clone was counted only a few times. This chain connects TRBV2 to TRBJ2-3; unclear D gene. The CDR3 is made up of 12 amino acids. The germline CDR1 and CDR2 sequences are SNHLY and FYNNEI. V shed 10 bases and J shed 2 bases, with 10 bases lying between them. DNA of the CDR3: TGTGCCACCTCTCGCGTCACAGATACGCAGTATTTT. Its translation: CATSRVTDTQYF.

V and J are TRBV5-1 and TRBJ1-5; D is ambiguous. The CDR3 spans 15 residues. Germline lookup yields CDR1 SGHRS and CDR2 YFSETQ. V shed 1 base and J shed 0 bases, with 8 bases lying between them. CDR3 loop: CASSLTGNSNQPQHF. The CDR3 DNA sequence: TGCGCCAGCAGCTTGACTGGGAATAGCAATCAGCCCCAGCATTTT.